The present TCR beta chain was sequenced within a study of identical twins. The study's findings and limits: Monozygotic twin pairs showed more out-of-frame TCR alpha sharing than models estimated. In cord blood, abundant beta clonotypes had fewer insertions; memory showed no trend.

For this clonotype: Its matching antigen is unknown.

It was template switching that added a universal primer site, and there were unique molecular identifiers on the cDNA. TCRdb recomputed calls from the 5' RACE reads with MiXCR, one row per CDR3 protein. The sample holds a few hundred thousand distinct CDR3 sequences, around a tenth seen once. CDR3 length: 15 residues. V was shortened by 6 bases and J by 4 bases, with 16 bases between the two germline ends. Germline V gene data show CDR1 as SGHVS and CDR2 as FNYEAQ. The same data also contributed to another study, on yellow fever vaccine responses in identical twins. This second report adds: A vaccine T cell response that seemed partly convergent and partly personalized was reported in twins.

This clonotype was obtained from a woman under 30 in good health. V usage is TRBV7-6 and J usage is TRBJ2-1; D is uncertain. The specimen was PBMCs. CDR3 region: CASSPKRLSYNEQFF. CDR3 nucleotides: TGTGCCAGCAGTCCGAAAAGATTAAGTTACAATGAGCAGTTCTTC.